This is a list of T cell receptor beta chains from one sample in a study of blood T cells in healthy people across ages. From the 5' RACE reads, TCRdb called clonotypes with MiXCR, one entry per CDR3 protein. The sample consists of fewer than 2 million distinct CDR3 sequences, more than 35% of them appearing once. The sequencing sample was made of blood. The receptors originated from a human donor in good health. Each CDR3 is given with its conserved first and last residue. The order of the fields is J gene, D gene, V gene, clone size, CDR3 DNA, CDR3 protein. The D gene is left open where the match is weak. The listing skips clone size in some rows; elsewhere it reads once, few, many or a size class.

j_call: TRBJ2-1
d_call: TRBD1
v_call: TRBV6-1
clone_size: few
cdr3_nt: TGTGCCAGCAGTGTACCGGGACAGGGAACCCTTTCCTACAATGAGCAGTTCTTC
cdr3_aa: CASSVPGQGTLSYNEQFF

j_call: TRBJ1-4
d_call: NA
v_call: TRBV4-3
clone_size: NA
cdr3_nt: TGCGCCAGCAGCCAAGATCCGGTGATTTGGGGGGACGGAAATGAAAAACTGTTTTTT
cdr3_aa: CASSQDPVIWGDGNEKLFF

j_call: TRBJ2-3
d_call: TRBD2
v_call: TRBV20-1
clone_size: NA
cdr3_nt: TGCAGTGCTAGTAACGGTAGCGGGGCTTACACAGATACGCAGTATTTT
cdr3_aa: CSASNGSGAYTDTQYF

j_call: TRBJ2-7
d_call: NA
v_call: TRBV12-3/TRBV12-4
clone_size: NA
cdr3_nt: TGTGCCAGCAGCCAAGGACAGATTTCTGTGGGGCAGTACTTC
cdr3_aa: CASSQGQISVGQYF

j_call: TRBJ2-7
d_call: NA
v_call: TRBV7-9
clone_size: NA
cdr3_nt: TGTGCCAGCAGCTTAGCGTCTGGCAGGGCTAACGAGCAGTACTTC
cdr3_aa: CASSLASGRANEQYF

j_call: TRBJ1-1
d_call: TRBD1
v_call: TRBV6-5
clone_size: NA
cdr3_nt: TGTGCCAGCAGTACATCATCGGGACAGGGTTATCATGAAGCTTTCTTT
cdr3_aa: CASSTSSGQGYHEAFF

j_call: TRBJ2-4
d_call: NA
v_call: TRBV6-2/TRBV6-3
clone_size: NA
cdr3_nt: TGTGCCGGCAGTTACTCGGTCCTAGCCAAAAACATTCAGTACTTC
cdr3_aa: CAGSYSVLAKNIQYF

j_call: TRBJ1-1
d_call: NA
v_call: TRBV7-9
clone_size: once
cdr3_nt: TGTGCCAGCAGCTTTAGGGTTGGGGACACTGAAGCTTTCTTT
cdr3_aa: CASSFRVGDTEAFF

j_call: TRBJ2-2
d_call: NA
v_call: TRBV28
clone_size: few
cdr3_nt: TGTGCCAGCAGTTCCCGGGCAGCGAACACCGGGGAGCTGTTTTTT
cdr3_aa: CASSSRAANTGELFF

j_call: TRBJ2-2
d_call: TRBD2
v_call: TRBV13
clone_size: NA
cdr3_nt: TGTGCCAGCAGCTTATGGCGGGGGACGAACACCGGGGAGCTGTTTTTT
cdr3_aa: CASSLWRGTNTGELFF